The 13 T cell receptor beta chains in this list originate from one sample, sequenced in a study of CD8 T cells in Susac syndrome (dated by TCRdb to between 2019 and 2020). Libraries were constructed by the immunoSEQ multiplex PCR assay. RNA was extracted with the RNeasy kit and 0.5 to 1 ug was reverse transcribed using random hexamers. TCRdb redid the processing of the public reads, applying fastp at Q25 and MiXCR, and retained in-frame beta chains. Every distinct CDR3 protein forms one entry, paired with its most common genes and DNA. The sample records about 170,000 distinct CDR3 sequences, 90% to 96% of which are singletons. The ten largest clones capture approximately 0.12% of the sample. The sample was CD4+ T cells from PBMCs. The source of these receptors is a human donor with Susac syndrome.

The chain has TRBV12-3 or TRBV12-4 and TRBJ1-6, with D perhaps TRBD1 (5 bases). V was pared by 10 bases and J by 8 bases, with 12 bases between. This CDR3 comprises 12 residues. The CDR3 loop is CATVLGHSPLHF. CDR3 bases: TGTGCCACCGTTTTGGGGCATTCACCCCTCCACTTT.

The rearrangement links TRBV14 to TRBJ1-6; TRBD1 is a possible D gene (6 bases). Germline loops: CDR1 SGHDN, CDR2 FVKESK. The V gene lost 5 bases and the J gene lost 3 bases, with 8 bases spanning the gap. The CDR3 covers 14 residues. For the CDR3, the DNA is TGTGCCAGCAGCTACAGGGTCTATAATTCACCCCTCCACTTT. This codes for CASSYRVYNSPLHF. The entire variable domain, with the rest obtained from reference TRBV14 and TRBJ1-6, is as follows: EAGVTQFPSHSVIEKGQTVTLRCDPISGHDNLYWYRRVMGKEIKFLLHFVKESKQDESGMPNNRFLAERTGGTYSTLKVQPAELEDSGVYFCASSYRVYNSPLHFGNGTRLTVT.

This chain joins TRBV5-6 and TRBJ1-4, with D uncertain. Germline CDR1 SGHDT, CDR2 YYEEEE. V was cut by 4 bases and J by 4 bases, with 14 bases left in between. The CDR3 runs 15 residues. Here the CDR3 DNA reads TGTGCCAGCAGCACCCGGACGGGAAGTAATGAAAAACTGTTTTTT. The encoded protein is CASSTRTGSNEKLFF.

The chain joins TRBV29-1 to TRBJ1-1; 8 bases fit TRBD1. This CDR3 spans 13 amino acids. V was clipped by 8 bases and J by 5 bases; unmatched bases: 10. CDR1 SQVTM and CDR2 ANQGSEA come from the germline V gene. The CDR3 loop reads CSSTSGGRTEAFF. Here the CDR3 DNA reads TGCAGCTCGACTTCAGGGGGCCGGACTGAAGCTTTCTTT.

The chain carries TRBV29-1 and TRBJ1-3; D perhaps matches TRBD1 (6 bases). Trimming cost V 6 bases and J 3 bases, with 15 bases left between them. The germline V gene has CDR1 SQVTM and CDR2 ANQGSEA. The CDR3 contains 14 residues. This chain's CDR3 is CSVSPTGLGNTIYF. CDR3 DNA sequence: TGCAGCGTGTCCCCGACAGGACTTGGAAACACCATATATTTT.

The chain recombines TRBV18 with TRBJ1-1; 9 nucleotides match TRBD1. Germline assignment: CDR1 KGHSH and CDR2 LQKENI. The length of the CDR3 is 18 residues. The trim removed 4 bases at V and 0 bases at J, leaving 12 bases unmatched. This CDR3 reads CASSHPGQGSGMNTEAFF. The CDR3 DNA follows: TGTGCCAGCTCACACCCGGGACAGGGAAGCGGGATGAACACTGAAGCTTTCTTT.

This clonotype is a singleton in its sample. The chain uses TRBV5-1 and TRBJ1-4, with D uncertain. In germline, CDR1 is SGHRS, CDR2 YFSETQ. This CDR3 region has 13 residues. V was shortened by 6 bases and J by 5 bases, with 11 bases between the two germline ends. CDR3 sequence: CASKGEGNEKLFF. The CDR3, as DNA: TGCGCCAGCAAGGGTGAAGGGAATGAAAAACTGTTTTTT.

This rearrangement joins TRBV20-1 to TRBJ1-5; 8 positions match TRBD1. Germline loops: CDR1 DFQATT, CDR2 SNEGSKA (reference sequence). The trim removed 5 bases at V and 4 bases at J, leaving 7 bases unmatched. CDR3 length equals 14 residues. The CDR3 DNA reads TGCAGTGCTGACGACAGGGGAGGAAATCAGCCCCAGCATTTT. This translates into CSADDRGGNQPQHF.

The chain couples TRBV15 to TRBJ1-1; D is undetermined. Germline V lookup: CDR1 LNHNV, CDR2 YYDKDF (reference sequence). CDR3 length: 13 amino acids. The V and J ends lost 0 bases and 11 bases respectively, with 13 bases between them. The CDR3 here is CATSRDGQTLAFF. The CDR3 coding sequence is TGTGCCACCAGCAGAGACGGGCAGACCTTGGCTTTCTTT.

The CDR3 DNA follows: TGTGCCAGCAGCTTGGCCCAGGGAGGTCTTGAGACCCAGTACTTC. Translation: CASSLAQGGLETQYF. This chain joins TRBV5-4 and TRBJ2-5, with D possibly matching TRBD2 (6 bases). Deletions cut 0 bases from V and 5 bases from J, with 14 bases between. From germline, CDR1 is SGHNT and CDR2 YYREEE (reference sequence). CDR3 length equals 15 residues. Using reference TRBV5-4 and TRBJ2-5 for the parts outside the CDR3, the full variable domain is ETGVTQSPTHLIKTRGQQVTLRCSSQSGHNTVSWYQQALGQGPQFIFQYYREEENGRGNFPPRFSGLQFPNYSSELNVNALELDDSALYLCASSLAQGGLETQYFGPGTRLLVL.

This chain uses TRBV4-3 with TRBJ2-1, with TRBD2 identical over 8 bases. The germline V gene encodes CDR1 LGHNA and CDR2 YSLEER. V shed 0 bases, J shed 7 bases, and the junction held 11 bases outside the gene matches. The CDR3 extends over 17 amino acids. CDR3 coding DNA: TGCGCCAGCAGCCAAGATATAAGGACTAGCCTTAGGAATGAGCAGTTCTTC. Amino acids: CASSQDIRTSLRNEQFF.

The J gene is TRBJ2-7, the V gene TRBV28; 9 bases line up with TRBD1. The germline gives CDR1 MDHEN, CDR2 SYDVKM. After removal of 0 bases from V and 6 bases from J, the junction contained 6 bases not matched to a gene. The CDR3 sequence is 15 residues long. The CDR3 reads CASSLWAQTGGEQYF. CDR3 DNA: TGTGCCAGCAGTTTATGGGCCCAGACAGGGGGCGAGCAGTACTTC.

The chain recombines TRBV6-5 with TRBJ1-2; 7 bases fit TRBD1. Germline V lookup: CDR1 MNHEY, CDR2 SVGAGI. The CDR3 runs 16 residues. V was clipped by 0 bases and J by 1 base; unmatched bases: 5. CDR3: CASSYSATGVNYGYTF. CDR3 nucleotide sequence: TGTGCCAGCAGTTACTCTGCAACAGGGGTTAACTATGGCTACACCTTC.